Each of the 2 T cell receptor beta chains below was sequenced from the same sample in a study of blood T cell repertoires in COVID-19. Method: immunoSEQ multiplex PCR; TCRdb's copy keeps in-frame clones and lacks some. This table has 300,000 to 400,000 clones, around 87% appearing once. The sequenced material came from peripheral blood. The receptors stem from a woman between 55 and 75 years old with COVID-19, enrolled during active disease.

This chain joins TRBV5-1 and TRBJ1-4; 7 bases align to TRBD1. This CDR3 has 17 residues. The germline V gene has CDR1 SGHRS and CDR2 YFSETQ. The junction had 14 bases not matched to a gene; V was cut back by 4 bases and J by 5 bases. The CDR3 loop reads CASSPGQVSALNEKLFF. CDR3 in DNA: TGCGCCAGCAGCCCCGGACAGGTATCCGCTCTCAATGAAAAACTGTTTTTT.

The chain carries TRBV5-1 and TRBJ1-5; 7 bases are shared with TRBD1. This CDR3 contains 16 residues. The germline V gene has CDR1 SGHRS and CDR2 YFSETQ. V lost 0 bases and J lost 4; bases outside the gene matches: 7. The chain's CDR3 is CASSLGGTANNQPQHF. For the CDR3, the DNA is TGCGCCAGCAGCTTGGGCGGGACAGCGAATAATCAGCCCCAGCATTTT.